This paragraph covers one T cell receptor (beta chain) sequence. Some clones are missing from TCRdb's copy, which holds only in-frame ones; the method was immunoSEQ multiplex PCR. Here the sample spans about 180,000 clones, over 70% being singletons. The data derive from a study of blood T cell repertoires in COVID-19. Germline V gene lookup returns CDR1 WSHSY and CDR2 SAAADI. Trimming removed 3 bases from V and 0 bases from J, with 26 bases in between. This CDR3 is built from 20 residues. The receptor was derived from a woman aged 40 to 55 with COVID-19, enrolled during active disease. The chain combines TRBV10-2 with TRBJ1-1, with D unclear. Sequencing input: peripheral blood. The CDR3 protein is CASSDSGGKTEYLMNTEAFF. CDR3 DNA sequence: TGCGCCAGCAGTGACTCGGGAGGTAAAACAGAATATTTAATGAACACTGAAGCTTTCTTT.